These 29 T cell receptor beta chains share one sample of origin, sequenced in a study of vaccination and CD4 T cells after COVID-19. Sequence data for DNA of cultured CD4+ T cells were generated by the Oncomine TCR Beta short-read assay. One entry per CDR3 protein results from TCRdb running MiXCR on the PCR reads. The repertoire has more than 4,500 distinct CDR3 sequences, approximately 60% of them found once; the top ten carry roughly 21%. Treatment indicated: roughly 11-day PBMC culture with coronavirus spike peptide pools or control peptides (ViraFEST assay). The antigens for these receptors are not known. The sequenced sample was CD4+ T cells from blood, cultured in vitro. All receptors come from a human donor who had recovered from COVID-19.

The CDR3 DNA sequence: TGTGCCAGCAGCCGATCAGGCACTGAAGCTTTCTTT. Its protein product is CASSRSGTEAFF. V gene TRBV12-3 or TRBV12-4 combines with J gene TRBJ1-1; D call uncertain. V lost 6 bases, J lost 4 bases, and 9 bases lay in between. The CDR3 is 12 amino acids.

The chain has TRBV20-1 and TRBJ2-5; D may be TRBD2 (7 bases). Germline V gives CDR1 DFQATT, CDR2 SNEGSKA (reference sequence). The CDR3 is 16 amino acids. Trimming removed 6 bases from V and 0 bases from J, with 20 bases in between. The CDR3 nucleotides are TGCAGTGCCCGAGGGGGGGCGGGGGAGGACCAAGAGACCCAGTACTTC. It yields the protein CSARGGAGEDQETQYF.

The V call is TRBV10-1, the J call TRBJ2-7, with D hard to call. The germline V gene has CDR1 WNHNN and CDR2 SYGVQD (reference sequence). The CDR3 extends over 13 amino acids. Trimming stripped 0 bases from V and 2 bases from J, with 5 bases between. The CDR3 sequence: CASSESGTYEQYF. The DNA of the CDR3 is TGCGCCAGCAGTGAGTCGGGGACCTACGAGCAGTACTTC.

The V call is TRBV7-2, the J call TRBJ2-3; 9 positions match TRBD2. V lost 1 base, J lost 5 bases, and 13 bases stayed unmatched. The germline CDR1 and CDR2 sequences are SGHTA and FQGNSA. This CDR3 contains 18 residues. CDR3 loop: CASSLEAGAGGHKDTQYF. CDR3 DNA sequence: TGTGCCAGCAGCTTAGAGGCTGGGGCGGGGGGGCATAAAGATACGCAGTATTTT.

This sequence joins TRBV7-2 and TRBJ2-1; D is possibly TRBD1 (5 bases). The CDR3 is 17 residues long. Germline V gene sequence: CDR1 SGHTA, CDR2 FQGNSA. Trimming cost V 5 bases and J 0 bases, with 17 bases left between them. DNA of the CDR3: TGTGCCAGCAGCCCGTTTGCTGGGGCGACCTCCTACAATGAGCAGTTCTTC. It specifies CASSPFAGATSYNEQFF.

Only a few counts were recorded for this clonotype. The rearrangement links TRBV27 to TRBJ2-7; 9 bases line up with TRBD1. V lost 6 bases, J lost 3 bases, and 3 bases stayed unmatched. The germline CDR1 and CDR2 sequences are MNHEY and SMNVEV (reference sequence). This CDR3 region has 13 residues. The CDR3 bases are TGTGCCAGCAGCCGGGACAGGGACTACGAGCAGTACTTC. It codes for CASSRDRDYEQYF.

This chain connects TRBV6-2 or TRBV6-3 to TRBJ2-7; either TRBD1 or TRBD2 may supply D (5 bases each). This CDR3 comprises 13 residues. Trimming pared 4 bases from V and 6 bases from J, leaving 13 bases between. Germline CDR1 is MNHEY and CDR2 is SVGEGT. The CDR3 DNA reads as TGTGCCAGCAGTTCTACCGAGGGGTTCGAGCAGTACTTC. It translates to CASSSTEGFEQYF.

The chain carries TRBV15 and TRBJ2-7; unclear D gene. Germline assignment: CDR1 LNHNV and CDR2 YYDKDF (reference sequence). V lost 4 bases and J 2 bases, leaving 9 bases between the germline ends. The CDR3 totals 13 residues. The CDR3 DNA is TGTGCCACCAGCAAAGGCCAAACCTACGAGCAGTACTTC. It yields the protein CATSKGQTYEQYF.

Here the CDR3 DNA reads TGTGCCAGCAGCTTCCCCCGGACTAGCGTCGAGCAGTACTTC. Amino acids: CASSFPRTSVEQYF. This chain connects TRBV7-9 to TRBJ2-7; TRBD2 matches at 9 bases. CDR1 and CDR2 from the germline V gene are SEHNR and FQNEAQ (reference sequence). V lost 3 bases to trimming and J lost 6 bases; unmatched junction nucleotides: 6. CDR3 size: 14 residues. The full variable domain, rest sourced from reference TRBV7-9 and TRBJ2-7, is DTGVSQNPRHKITKRGQNVTFRCDPISEHNRLYWYRQTLGQGPEFLTYFQNEAQLEKSRLLSDRFSAERPKGSFSTLEIQRTEQGDSAMYLCASSFPRTSVEQYFGPGTRLTVT.

The chain combines TRBV20-1 with TRBJ2-1; D is unresolved. From germline, CDR1 is DFQATT and CDR2 SNEGSKA (reference sequence). The V end lost 3 bases, the J end lost 5 bases, and 8 bases lay between the germline ends. The CDR3 is made up of 12 amino acids. The chain's CDR3 is CSASLTDNEQFF. Here the CDR3 DNA reads TGCAGTGCTAGCCTGACCGACAATGAGCAGTTCTTC.

This clonotype was picked up a small number of times. This chain joins TRBV7-2 and TRBJ1-6, with 7 bases that match TRBD1. V was pared by 5 bases and J by 7 bases, with 8 bases of the junction left unmatched. The V gene's germline CDR1 is SGHTA and CDR2 FQGNSA. This CDR3 is built from 15 residues. This CDR3 is CASSAGDRRNSPLHF. The CDR3 DNA reads TGTGCCAGCAGCGCCGGGGACAGAAGGAATTCACCCCTCCACTTT.

The DNA for the CDR3 is TGCAGCGTTTTTGGGACTAGCGGACAAGAGACCCAGTACTTC. Translating it yields CSVFGTSGQETQYF. This chain joins TRBV29-1 and TRBJ2-5; 11 bases are a match to TRBD2. CDR1 SQVTM and CDR2 ANQGSEA come from the germline V gene. V lost 5 bases and J lost 2; bases outside the gene matches: 4. CDR3 size: 14 residues.

This clonotype was seen just once. V usage is TRBV20-1 and J usage is TRBJ2-2; D call uncertain. This CDR3 is 14 amino acids long. CDR1 DFQATT and CDR2 SNEGSKA come from the germline V gene (reference sequence). Trimming pared 3 bases from V and 2 bases from J, leaving 10 bases between. CDR3 nucleotide sequence: TGCAGTGCTAGGAAGGTGGAAAACACCGGGGAGCTGTTTTTT. Residues: CSARKVENTGELFF.

The chain employs TRBV30 and TRBJ1-1, with D maybe TRBD1 (5 bases). This CDR3 is 13 amino acids long. Germline V CDR1 and CDR2: GTSNPN, SVGIG (reference sequence). The V end was cut by 2 bases, the J end by 4 bases, with 11 bases between. In DNA, the CDR3 is TGTGCCTGGAGTTCCGACAGACGCACTGAAGCTTTCTTT. This translates into CAWSSDRRTEAFF.

This clonotype has only a few counts. The genes are TRBV7-6 and TRBJ2-2; D might be TRBD1 or TRBD2, each matching 6 bases. There are 16 residues in the CDR3. CDR1 SGHVS and CDR2 FNYEAQ come from the germline V gene. V was clipped by 5 bases and J by 0 bases, with 13 bases between them. The CDR3 DNA follows: TGTGCCAGCAGCGGAGGGGGGATTACGAACACCGGGGAGCTGTTTTTT. The encoded protein is CASSGGGITNTGELFF. The full variable domain, with the rest looked up from reference TRBV7-6 and TRBJ2-2, is GAGVSQSPRYKVTKRGQDVALRCDPISGHVSLYWYRQALGQGPEFLTYFNYEAQQDKSGLPNDRFSAERPEGSISTLTIQRTEQRDSAMYRCASSGGGITNTGELFFGEGSRLTVL.

This chain links TRBV20-1 with TRBJ2-3; the match to TRBD2 covers 7 bases. The CDR3 covers 14 residues. Germline CDR1 DFQATT, CDR2 SNEGSKA (reference sequence). V gave up 5 bases and J gave up 5 bases; unmatched junction bases: 10. CDR3 sequence reads: CSAALASGIDTQYF. The CDR3 DNA reads as TGCAGTGCTGCACTAGCGTCGGGAATAGATACGCAGTATTTT.

The V and J genes are TRBV6-1 and TRBJ2-7, with 11 bases lining up with TRBD2. V lost 10 bases, J lost 2 bases, and 4 bases stayed unmatched. The CDR3 runs to 13 residues. CDR1 is MNHNS and CDR2 is SASEGT in the germline V gene. The CDR3: CATTTSGTYEQYF. The CDR3 bases are TGTGCCACCACGACTAGCGGGACCTACGAGCAGTACTTC.

The V call is TRBV7-8, the J call TRBJ2-5; 10 bases are shared with TRBD2. CDR3 size: 17 residues. V shed 2 bases and J 2 bases; nucleotides not matched to a gene: 8. Per germline, CDR1 SGHVS and CDR2 FQNEAQ. CDR3: CASSLRDSGRPQETQYF. CDR3 nucleotides: TGTGCCAGCAGCTTACGAGATAGCGGGAGGCCGCAAGAGACCCAGTACTTC. Full variable domain (remainder filled in from reference TRBV7-8 and TRBJ2-5): GAGVSQSPRYKVAKRGQDVALRCDPISGHVSLFWYQQALGQGPEFLTYFQNEAQLDKSGLPSDRFFAERPEGSVSTLKIQRTQQEDSAVYLCASSLRDSGRPQETQYFGPGTRLLVL.

The chain employs TRBV20-1 and TRBJ1-4; 8 nucleotides agree with TRBD1. CDR1 is DFQATT and CDR2 is SNEGSKA in the germline V gene (reference sequence). V lost 2 bases to trimming and J lost 8 bases; unmatched junction nucleotides: 10. This CDR3 has 15 residues. CDR3 sequence (DNA): TGCAGTGCTAGAAAAGGGCAGGGGGCGGGGGAAAAACTGTTTTTT. Translating gives CSARKGQGAGEKLFF.

CDR3 loop: CASSLAGTQNEQFF. The CDR3 DNA sequence: TGTGCCAGCAGCTTAGCGGGGACTCAGAATGAGCAGTTCTTC. The rearrangement links TRBV7-6 to TRBJ2-1; weak D call: TRBD2 (6 bases). V lost 0 bases and J 7 bases, leaving 10 bases between the germline ends. Germline-derived CDR1 and CDR2 are SGHVS and FNYEAQ. The CDR3 loop spans 14 amino acids.

This chain joins TRBV25-1 and TRBJ2-2, with TRBD1 matching 9 bases. J gave up 6 bases and V 4 bases, and 6 bases lay outside the gene matches. Looked up from germline, CDR1 is MGHDK and CDR2 is SYGVNS. The CDR3 contains 15 residues. The CDR3 region has the DNA TGTGCCAGCAGTGTTCTGGGACAGGGAGCCGGGGAGCTGTTTTTT. Its translation is CASSVLGQGAGELFF.

Only a few counts were recorded for this clonotype. The chain uses TRBV19 and TRBJ2-7, with TRBD2 matching 9 bases. V was clipped by 7 bases and J by 5 bases; unmatched bases: 9. From germline, CDR1 is LNHDA and CDR2 SQIVND (reference sequence). The CDR3 runs to 14 residues. The CDR3 loop reads CASTTGGGGNEQYF. CDR3 in DNA: TGTGCCAGTACCACCGGCGGGGGGGGGAACGAGCAGTACTTC.

The rearrangement uses TRBV4-2 and TRBJ2-1; 11 positions match TRBD2. V lost 6 bases to trimming and J lost 7 bases; unmatched junction nucleotides: 8. Per the germline V gene, CDR1 is LGHNA and CDR2 is YNFKEQ. The CDR3 loop spans 15 amino acids. The CDR3 reads CASSLAGGPRNEQFF. CDR3 DNA sequence: TGTGCCAGCAGTTTAGCGGGAGGGCCGAGGAATGAGCAGTTCTTC.

The chain links TRBV7-2 to TRBJ1-2, with D possibly matching TRBD1 (5 bases). The CDR3 length is 14 residues. V lost 2 bases and J lost 5, with 12 bases in between. CDR1 is SGHTA and CDR2 is FQGNSA in the germline V gene. The CDR3 sequence is CASSLQAGGYGYTF. The DNA of the CDR3 is TGTGCCAGCAGCTTACAGGCCGGGGGATATGGCTACACCTTC.

V is TRBV28 and J is TRBJ2-1, with D possibly TRBD2 on 5 matching bases. The ends were cut back, 6 bases at V and 8 bases at J, with 20 bases in the middle. Germline V gene lookup returns CDR1 MDHEN and CDR2 SYDVKM. CDR3 length: 15 amino acids. The CDR3, as DNA: TGTGCCAGCAGCCCCTTAGCATGGAGGAGCCATGAGCAGTTCTTC. It translates to CASSPLAWRSHEQFF.

The chain carries TRBV7-3 and TRBJ2-3; 8 bases fit TRBD1. V lost 5 bases and J lost 5; bases outside the gene matches: 3. The CDR3 covers 13 residues. CDR1 is SGHTA, CDR2 FQGTGA, per germline. Here the CDR3 reads CASSLGQGDTQYF. CDR3 bases: TGTGCCAGCAGCCTTGGACAGGGAGATACGCAGTATTTT.

The chain uses TRBV7-6 and TRBJ1-1; D perhaps matches TRBD1 (5 bases). The ends were cut back, 1 base at V and 4 bases at J, with 10 bases in the middle. There are 14 residues in the CDR3. Germline CDR1 is SGHVS and CDR2 is FNYEAQ. This chain's CDR3 is CASSLGQRATEAFF. As DNA, the CDR3 is TGTGCCAGCAGCTTAGGACAGAGGGCCACTGAAGCTTTCTTT.

The CDR3 DNA is TGCGCCAGCAGCCTAGGACAGCTGAATGAAAAACTGTTTTTT. This translates into CASSLGQLNEKLFF. The chain uses TRBV4-1 and TRBJ1-4, with a tentative D call TRBD1 (6 bases). Trimming took off 4 bases at V and 5 bases at J, with 11 bases between the two ends. CDR3 length equals 14 residues. Per germline, CDR1 MGHRA and CDR2 YSYEKL.

Only one count was recorded for this clonotype. V and J are TRBV7-2 and TRBJ2-7; D may be TRBD2 (6 bases). CDR1 is SGHTA, CDR2 FQGNSA, per germline. V dropped 5 bases and J dropped 6 bases, with 14 bases sitting between them. The CDR3 runs 13 residues. In DNA form, the CDR3 reads TGTGCCAGCAGCGTACGGGGGACGTCCGAGCAGTACTTC. Translation: CASSVRGTSEQYF. Based on the CDR3 plus reference TRBV7-2 and TRBJ2-7, the full variable domain is GAGVSQSPSNKVTEKGKDVELRCDPISGHTALYWYRQSLGQGLEFLIYFQGNSAPDKSGLPSDRFSAERTGGSVSTLTIQRTQQEDSAVYLCASSVRGTSEQYFGPGTRLTVT.